These 27 T cell receptor beta chains were all obtained from the same sample, sequenced in a study of blood T cell repertoires in COVID-19. The method was immunoSEQ multiplex PCR; TCRdb's version includes in-frame clones alone and lacks a portion of them. The sample lists under 250,000 clones, 70% to 90% occurring once. The sequenced material came from peripheral blood. These receptor sequences come from a man between 60 and 70 years old with acute or convalescent COVID-19.

The chain is built from TRBV9 and TRBJ2-1; tentatively, D is TRBD1 (7 bases). The CDR3 is 16 residues long. With 4 bases removed from V and 0 bases from J, the gap between germline ends came to 14 bases. Germline CDR1 reads SGDLS; CDR2 reads YYNGEE. CDR3 sequence reads: CASSPRGDSSYNEQFF. The DNA of the CDR3 is TGTGCCAGCAGCCCCAGGGGGGATAGCTCCTACAATGAGCAGTTCTTC.

The chain employs TRBV6-5 and TRBJ1-5, with D uncertain. CDR1 and CDR2 from the germline V gene are MNHEY and SVGAGI. The CDR3 is made up of 14 amino acids. Between the trimmed V and J ends, which lost 0 bases and 7 bases, there was a span of 10 bases. The CDR3: CASSYSSSRQPQHF. In DNA form, the CDR3 reads TGTGCCAGCAGTTACTCTTCCTCGAGGCAGCCCCAGCATTTT.

The sample holds one count of this clone. Distinct nucleotide sequences in the sample also encode this CDR3. V and J are TRBV3-1 (or the pseudogene TRBV3-2) and TRBJ2-7, with no clear D. The V gene's germline CDR1 is LGHDT and CDR2 YNNKEL (reference sequence). The CDR3 runs 14 residues. The germline V and J ends were trimmed by 0 bases and 0 bases, with 6 bases remaining between them. The DNA for the CDR3 is TGTGCCAGCAGCCAAGAGGCAGGCTCCTACGAGCAGTACTTC. This translates into CASSQEAGSYEQYF.

The rearrangement uses TRBV28 and TRBJ1-2; 7 nucleotides align to TRBD1. CDR1 and CDR2 (germline): MDHEN, SYDVKM. J lost 8 bases, V lost 2 bases, and 2 bases had no gene match. This CDR3 is 12 amino acids long. CDR3 nucleotide sequence: TGTGCCAGCAGTTTACCCAGGGGGGGCTACACCTTC. Its protein product is CASSLPRGGYTF.

The rearrangement uses TRBV12-3 or TRBV12-4 and TRBJ1-5; 8 bases are a match to TRBD1. The CDR3 length is 13 residues. Unmatched junction bases numbered 3, after V lost 6 bases and J lost 5 bases. CDR3 nucleotide sequence: TGTGCCAGCAGAGCGACAGGGGATCAGCCCCAGCATTTT. Translating gives CASRATGDQPQHF.

This sequence joins TRBV6-2 or TRBV6-3 and TRBJ1-2; 8 bases are shared with TRBD1. CDR1 and CDR2 from the germline V gene are MNHEY and SVGEGT. V lost 5 bases and J lost 5; bases outside the gene matches: 4. The CDR3 covers 13 residues. The CDR3 here is CASSLDRGYGYTF. As DNA, the CDR3 is TGTGCCAGCAGTCTAGACAGGGGATATGGCTACACCTTC.

V and J are TRBV21-1 and TRBJ2-1; TRBD1, as called in the table, went unchecked against the DNA. TRBV21-1 is a pseudogene locus. This CDR3 region has 15 residues. In DNA, the CDR3 is TGTGCCAGCCTTCCAGGGGGTTGGGGAATGAATGAGCAGTTCTTC. Protein: CASLPGGWGMNEQFF.

This chain joins TRBV5-1 and TRBJ2-1; 9 positions match TRBD2. V was clipped by 1 base and J by 7 bases; unmatched bases: 9. CDR1 and CDR2 from the germline V gene are SGHRS and YFSETQ. CDR3 length: 16 residues. This CDR3 is CASSLRASGVGNEQFF. In DNA form, the CDR3 reads TGCGCCAGCAGCTTGAGGGCTAGCGGGGTGGGGAATGAGCAGTTCTTC.

The chain combines TRBV4-1 with TRBJ1-2; D remains unclear. The V and J ends lost 0 bases and 5 bases respectively, with 10 bases between them. The CDR3 consists of 14 residues. Germline CDR1 and CDR2: MGHRA and YSYEKL. CDR3 residues: CASSQDPTGYGYTF. The CDR3 nucleotides read TGCGCCAGCAGCCAAGATCCCACCGGGTATGGCTACACCTTC.

The V gene is TRBV28, the J gene TRBJ1-5; D is unresolved. The CDR3 runs to 16 residues. Germline V gives CDR1 MDHEN, CDR2 SYDVKM. V dropped 3 bases and J dropped 4 bases, with 16 bases sitting between them. DNA for the CDR3: TGTGCCAGCAGTTTCCGCCGAGTTGCGGGGAATCAGCCCCAGCATTTT. It is translated as CASSFRRVAGNQPQHF.

CDR3 in DNA: TGTGCCAGCAGTTACAGGTTCTACAATGAGCAGTTCTTC. Amino acid sequence: CASSYRFYNEQFF. The chain recombines TRBV14 with TRBJ2-1; D may be TRBD1 (5 bases). CDR1 and CDR2 (germline): SGHDN, FVKESK. The V and J ends lost 6 bases and 3 bases respectively, with 9 bases between them. CDR3 size: 13 residues.

This clone was counted a single time. V is TRBV13 and J is TRBJ2-1; D call uncertain. V lost 5 bases and J 5 bases, leaving 4 bases between the germline ends. The CDR3 extends over 11 amino acids. Germline CDR1 reads PRHDT; CDR2 reads FYEKMQ (reference sequence). CDR3 nucleotides: TGTGCCAGCAGCCAAAACAATGAGCAGTTCTTC. Translating it yields CASSQNNEQFF.

The chain joins TRBV7-2 to TRBJ1-1; weak D call: TRBD1 (5 bases). Deletions cut 10 bases from V and 3 bases from J, with 15 bases between. The germline gives CDR1 SGHTA, CDR2 FQGNSA. The CDR3 runs 13 residues. In DNA, the CDR3 is TGTGCCACGACGGTAGGGGCTCACACTGAAGCTTTCTTT. It encodes CATTVGAHTEAFF. Drawing the rest from reference TRBV7-2 and TRBJ1-1, the complete variable domain is GAGVSQSPSNKVTEKGKDVELRCDPISGHTALYWYRQSLGQGLEFLIYFQGNSAPDKSGLPSDRFSAERTGGSVSTLTIQRTQQEDSAVYLCATTVGAHTEAFFGQGTRLTVV.

The rearrangement uses TRBV21-1 and TRBJ2-7; TRBD2, the table's D call, was not compared with the DNA. TRBV21-1 is classified as a pseudogene. This CDR3 has 14 amino acids. Written as DNA, the CDR3 is TGTGCCAGCAGCAGAAAGAGGTGTTCCTACGAGCAGTACTTC. Residues: CASSRKRCSYEQYF.

The chain recombines TRBV7-2 with TRBJ2-6; 7 nucleotides line up with TRBD2. The V gene's germline CDR1 is SGHTA and CDR2 FQGNSA. The CDR3 runs 15 residues. Unmatched junction bases numbered 7, after V lost 7 bases and J lost 4 bases. CDR3 protein: CASTQGGPGANVLTF. CDR3 nucleotide sequence: TGTGCCAGCACCCAGGGAGGGCCCGGGGCCAACGTCCTGACTTTC.

The chain links TRBV28 to TRBJ2-7; 9 bases are shared with TRBD1. CDR3 size: 14 residues. Germline values: CDR1 MDHEN, CDR2 SYDVKM. Germline trimming cut 7 bases from V and 4 bases from J; bases unmatched to any gene: 8. CDR3 region: CASTPGTGFYEQYF. The DNA of the CDR3 is TGTGCCAGCACCCCTGGGACAGGGTTTTACGAGCAGTACTTC.

In its sample, this clone was seen a few times. The V and J genes are TRBV9 and TRBJ1-6; 7 positions agree with TRBD1. V lost 3 bases, J lost 10 bases, and 7 bases stayed unmatched. Germline loops: CDR1 SGDLS, CDR2 YYNGEE. The CDR3 length is 14 residues. CDR3 protein: CASSASPGGSPLHF. CDR3 in DNA: TGTGCCAGCAGCGCCTCCCCAGGGGGGTCACCCCTCCACTTT.

The chain combines TRBV5-1 with TRBJ2-2, with TRBD2 matching 10 bases. The CDR3 covers 15 residues. Germline V gene data show CDR1 as SGHRS and CDR2 as YFSETQ. J lost 2 bases, V lost 3 bases, and 1 base had no gene match. In DNA, the CDR3 is TGCGCCAGCAGCTGGACTAGCGGTAACACCGGGGAGCTGTTTTTT. This codes for CASSWTSGNTGELFF.

This clone was seen just once. This chain links TRBV7-2 with TRBJ2-5, with TRBD1 matching over 10 bases. CDR1 and CDR2 from the germline V gene are SGHTA and FQGNSA. V was pared by 3 bases and J by 5 bases, with 3 bases of the junction left unmatched. This CDR3 region has 14 residues. The CDR3 loop is CASSFLTGGETQYF. The CDR3 nucleotides are TGTGCCAGCAGCTTCCTGACAGGGGGCGAGACCCAGTACTTC.

V and J are TRBV27 and TRBJ1-5, with D possibly being TRBD1 (6 bases). Germline assignment: CDR1 MNHEY and CDR2 SMNVEV (reference sequence). Trimming stripped 3 bases from V and 3 bases from J, with 12 bases between. The CDR3 extends over 15 amino acids. In DNA form, the CDR3 reads TGTGCCAGCAGTTTGGCAGGGGCTCTCAATCAGCCCCAGCATTTT. Its translation: CASSLAGALNQPQHF.

V is TRBV6-2 or TRBV6-3 and J is TRBJ2-5; the D is unclear. The CDR3 has 11 residues. Between the trimmed V and J ends, which lost 5 bases and 5 bases, there was a span of 6 bases. The germline V gene encodes CDR1 MNHEY and CDR2 SVGEGT. The CDR3 reads CASSAHETQYF. CDR3 nucleotides: TGTGCCAGCAGTGCACATGAGACCCAGTACTTC.

V usage is TRBV12-3 or TRBV12-4 and J usage is TRBJ2-7; 9 bases align to TRBD1. The CDR3 consists of 12 residues. V was pared by 10 bases and J by 5 bases, with 6 bases of the junction left unmatched. In DNA form, the CDR3 reads TGTGCCAACCGGGACAGGGAGGACGAGCAGTACTTC. Residues: CANRDREDEQYF.

The chain employs TRBV10-3 and TRBJ2-7; 11 nucleotides align to TRBD2. The V gene's germline CDR1 is ENHRY and CDR2 SYGVKD. The CDR3 runs 14 residues. V trimming: 8 bases; J trimming: 2 bases; junction bases outside the gene matches: 5. CDR3 nucleotide sequence: TGTGCCATCTCTACTAGCGGGGGAACCTACGAGCAGTACTTC. Protein product: CAISTSGGTYEQYF.

The rearrangement joins TRBV3-1 (or the pseudogene TRBV3-2) to TRBJ2-1; 13 bases are shared with TRBD2. The V gene end was trimmed by 8 bases and the J gene end by 7 bases; junction bases not matched to a gene: 11. From germline, CDR1 is LGHDT and CDR2 YNNKEL (reference sequence). The CDR3 is made up of 16 amino acids. The CDR3 loop is CASGLTSGRSLNEQFF. The CDR3 bases are TGTGCCAGCGGCCTGACTAGCGGGAGGTCCCTTAATGAGCAGTTCTTC.

This clone appeared a single time. The chain recombines TRBV3-1 (or the pseudogene TRBV3-2) with TRBJ1-3; 7 bases align to TRBD1. The germline V gene encodes CDR1 LGHDT and CDR2 YNNKEL (reference sequence). J gave up 4 bases and V 4 bases, and 7 bases lay outside the gene matches. CDR3 length equals 15 residues. CDR3 sequence: CASSPLQGMGNTIYF. In nucleotides, the CDR3 is TGTGCCAGCAGCCCTCTACAGGGGATGGGAAACACCATATATTTT.

The rearrangement links TRBV6-1 to TRBJ1-5, with TRBD1 matching over 8 bases. Germline values: CDR1 MNHNS, CDR2 SASEGT. The CDR3 is made up of 17 amino acids. The V segment lost 2 bases and the J segment 3 bases; nucleotides outside the gene matches: 9. CDR3 sequence reads: CASSEQSGTGINQPQHF. The CDR3 DNA reads TGTGCCAGCAGTGAACAATCCGGGACAGGTATCAATCAGCCCCAGCATTTT.

Only one count was recorded for this clone. J is TRBJ2-1 and V is TRBV7-3; 7 positions agree with TRBD2. V lost 11 bases to trimming and J lost 0 bases; unmatched junction nucleotides: 4. Germline values: CDR1 SGHTA, CDR2 FQGTGA. CDR3 length: 13 amino acids. CDR3 sequence (DNA): TGTGCCCCAGGGAGGGCCTCCTACAATGAGCAGTTCTTC. It codes for CAPGRASYNEQFF.